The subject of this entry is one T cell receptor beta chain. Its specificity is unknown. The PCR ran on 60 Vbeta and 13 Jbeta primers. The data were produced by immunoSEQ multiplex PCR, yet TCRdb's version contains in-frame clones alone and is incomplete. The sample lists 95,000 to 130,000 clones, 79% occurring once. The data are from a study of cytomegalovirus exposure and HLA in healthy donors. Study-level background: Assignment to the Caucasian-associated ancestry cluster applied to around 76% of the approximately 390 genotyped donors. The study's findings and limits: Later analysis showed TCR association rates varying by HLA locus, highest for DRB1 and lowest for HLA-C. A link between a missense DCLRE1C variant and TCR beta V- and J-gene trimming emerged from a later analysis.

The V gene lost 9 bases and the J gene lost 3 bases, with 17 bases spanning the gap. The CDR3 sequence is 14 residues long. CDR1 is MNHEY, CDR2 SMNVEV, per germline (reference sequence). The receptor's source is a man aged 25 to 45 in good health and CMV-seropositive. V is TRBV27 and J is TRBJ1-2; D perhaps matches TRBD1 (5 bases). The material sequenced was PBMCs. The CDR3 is CASGSRRGDYGYTF. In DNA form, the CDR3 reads TGTGCCAGTGGGTCTAGGCGGGGGGACTATGGCTACACCTTC.